Reported below is one T cell receptor (beta chain). The CDR3 contains 15 residues. Looked up from germline, CDR1 is MNHEY and CDR2 is SVGEGT. V gave up 6 bases and J gave up 2 bases, with 16 bases separating them. This entry is derived from a study of blood T cell repertoires in COVID-19. Profiled with immunoSEQ multiplex PCR; TCRdb holds only in-frame clones, not every one. This repertoire shows 85,000 to 120,000 clones, around 80% found once; its top ten account for more than 5.5%. Seattle-derived patients entered the study during active infection and were followed longitudinally. Sequenced: peripheral blood. V and J are TRBV6-2 or TRBV6-3 and TRBJ1-2; D is perhaps TRBD1 (5 bases). This sequence originates from an elderly man with COVID-19, enrolled during active disease. The CDR3 DNA sequence: TGTGCCAGCAGCAAGTGGGCCCAGGGAAACTATGGCTACACCTTC. This encodes CASSKWAQGNYGYTF.